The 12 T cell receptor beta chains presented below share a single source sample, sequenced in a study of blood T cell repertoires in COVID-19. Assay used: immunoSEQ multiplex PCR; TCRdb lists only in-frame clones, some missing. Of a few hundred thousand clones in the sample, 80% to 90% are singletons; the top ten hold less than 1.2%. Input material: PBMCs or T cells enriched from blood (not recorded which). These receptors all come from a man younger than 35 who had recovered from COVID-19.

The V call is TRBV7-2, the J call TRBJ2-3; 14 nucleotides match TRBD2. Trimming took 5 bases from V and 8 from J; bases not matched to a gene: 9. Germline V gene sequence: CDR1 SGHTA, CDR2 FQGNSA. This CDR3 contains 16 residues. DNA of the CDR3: TGTGCCAGCAGCCCTCGACTAGCGGGAGGGGGGGTTACGCAGTATTTT. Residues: CASSPRLAGGGVTQYF.

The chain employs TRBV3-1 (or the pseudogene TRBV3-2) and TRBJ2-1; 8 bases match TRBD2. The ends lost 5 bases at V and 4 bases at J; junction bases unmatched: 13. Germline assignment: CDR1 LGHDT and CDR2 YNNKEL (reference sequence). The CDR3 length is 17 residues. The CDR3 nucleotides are TGTGCCAGCAGCTCCCAGGGAGTAGCGGGGACATACAATGAGCAGTTCTTC. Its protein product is CASSSQGVAGTYNEQFF.

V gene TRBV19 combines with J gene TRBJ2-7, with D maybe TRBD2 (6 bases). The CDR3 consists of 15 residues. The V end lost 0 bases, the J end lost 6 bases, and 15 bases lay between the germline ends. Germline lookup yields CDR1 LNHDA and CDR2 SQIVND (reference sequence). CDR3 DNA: TGTGCCAGTAGTATAGATCCCCTCGGAGGGGTCGAGCAGTACTTC. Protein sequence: CASSIDPLGGVEQYF.

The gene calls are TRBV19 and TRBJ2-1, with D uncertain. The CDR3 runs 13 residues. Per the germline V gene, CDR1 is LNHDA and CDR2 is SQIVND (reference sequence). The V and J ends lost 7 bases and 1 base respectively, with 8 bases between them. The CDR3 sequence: CASTLNSYNEQFF. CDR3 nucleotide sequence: TGTGCCAGTACGTTAAATTCCTACAATGAGCAGTTCTTC.

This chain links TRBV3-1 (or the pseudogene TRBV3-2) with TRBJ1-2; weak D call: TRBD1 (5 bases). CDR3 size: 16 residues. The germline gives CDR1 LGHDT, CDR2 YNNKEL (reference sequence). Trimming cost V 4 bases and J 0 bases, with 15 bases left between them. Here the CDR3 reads CASSLWQGGTNYGYTF. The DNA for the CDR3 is TGTGCCAGCAGCCTATGGCAGGGCGGGACTAACTATGGCTACACCTTC.

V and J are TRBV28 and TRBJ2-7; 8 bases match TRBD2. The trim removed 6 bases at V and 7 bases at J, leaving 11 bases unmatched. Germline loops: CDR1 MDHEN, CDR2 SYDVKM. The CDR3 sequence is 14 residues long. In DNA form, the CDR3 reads TGTGCCAGCAGCCCCACAGCGGGGGTCTCGGAGCAGTACTTC. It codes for CASSPTAGVSEQYF.

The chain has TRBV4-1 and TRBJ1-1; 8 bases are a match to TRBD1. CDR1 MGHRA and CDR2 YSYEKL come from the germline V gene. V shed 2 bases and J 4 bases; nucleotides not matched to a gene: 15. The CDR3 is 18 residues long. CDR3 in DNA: TGCGCCAGCAGCCAACGCGAAACAGGGGGTGTTTTGGGCACTGAAGCTTTCTTT. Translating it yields CASSQRETGGVLGTEAFF.

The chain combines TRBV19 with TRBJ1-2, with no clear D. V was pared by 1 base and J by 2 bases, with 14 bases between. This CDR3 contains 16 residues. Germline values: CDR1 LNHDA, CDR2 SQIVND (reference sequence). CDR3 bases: TGTGCCAGTAGTATAGGACTGGCTGTCTTGAACTATGGCTACACCTTC. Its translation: CASSIGLAVLNYGYTF. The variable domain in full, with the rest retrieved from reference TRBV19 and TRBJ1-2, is DGGITQSPKYLFRKEGQNVTLSCEQNLNHDAMYWYRQDPGQGLRLIYYSQIVNDFQKGDIAEGYSVSREKKESFPLTVTSAQKNPTAFYLCASSIGLAVLNYGYTFGSGTRLTVV.

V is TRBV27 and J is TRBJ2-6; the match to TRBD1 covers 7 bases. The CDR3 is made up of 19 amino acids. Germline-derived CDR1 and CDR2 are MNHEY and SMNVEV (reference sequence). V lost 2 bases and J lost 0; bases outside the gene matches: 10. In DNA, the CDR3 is TGTGCCAGCAGTTTAAGGGGACAGTCCTCCATCTCTGGGGCCAACGTCCTGACTTTC. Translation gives CASSLRGQSSISGANVLTF.

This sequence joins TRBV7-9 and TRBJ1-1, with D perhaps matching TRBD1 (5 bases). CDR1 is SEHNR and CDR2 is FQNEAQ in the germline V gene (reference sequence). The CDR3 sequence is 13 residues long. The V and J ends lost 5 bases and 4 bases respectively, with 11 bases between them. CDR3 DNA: TGTGCCAGCAGCGGACGGGGACTCACTGAAGCTTTCTTT. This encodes CASSGRGLTEAFF.

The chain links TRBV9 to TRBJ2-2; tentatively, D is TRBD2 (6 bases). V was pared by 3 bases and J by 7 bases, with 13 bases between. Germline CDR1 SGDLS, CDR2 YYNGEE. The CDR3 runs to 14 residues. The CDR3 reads CASSAGGFVGELFF. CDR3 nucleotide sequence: TGTGCCAGCAGCGCCGGAGGGTTTGTCGGGGAGCTGTTTTTT.

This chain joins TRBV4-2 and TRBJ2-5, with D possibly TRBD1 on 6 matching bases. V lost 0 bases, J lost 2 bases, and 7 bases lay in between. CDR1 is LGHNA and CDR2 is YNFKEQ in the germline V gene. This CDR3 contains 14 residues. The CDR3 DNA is TGTGCCAGCAGCCAAGATCAGGGGCAAGAGACCCAGTACTTC. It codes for CASSQDQGQETQYF.